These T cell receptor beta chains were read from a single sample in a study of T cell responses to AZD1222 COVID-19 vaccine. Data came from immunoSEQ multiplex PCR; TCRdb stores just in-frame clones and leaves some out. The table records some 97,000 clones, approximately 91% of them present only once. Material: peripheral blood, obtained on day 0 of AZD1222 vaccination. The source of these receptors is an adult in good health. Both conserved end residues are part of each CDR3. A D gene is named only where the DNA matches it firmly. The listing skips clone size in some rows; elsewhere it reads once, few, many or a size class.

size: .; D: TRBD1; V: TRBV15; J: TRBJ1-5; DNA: TGTGCCACCAGCACCTTACAGGGGTGGGGCAATCAGCCCCAGCATTTT; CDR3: CATSTLQGWGNQPQHF
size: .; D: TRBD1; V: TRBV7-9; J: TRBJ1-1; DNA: TGTGCCAGCAGCCCGAGGACAGGGGCTAATCTGGAAGCTTTCTTT; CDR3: CASSPRTGANLEAFF
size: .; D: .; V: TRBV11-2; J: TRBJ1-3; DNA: TGTGCCAGCAGCTTCCGGGCGGGAAACACCATATATTTT; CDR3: CASSFRAGNTIYF
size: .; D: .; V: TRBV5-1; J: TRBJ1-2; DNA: TGCGCCAGCAGCTTGGACTACAGAGATGGCTACACCTTC; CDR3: CASSLDYRDGYTF
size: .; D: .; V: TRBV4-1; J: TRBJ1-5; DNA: TGCGCCAGCAGCCAAGATGAAGTTGGGGCTTTTAATCAGCCCCAGCATTTT; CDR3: CASSQDEVGAFNQPQHF
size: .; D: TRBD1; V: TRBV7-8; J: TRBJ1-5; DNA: TGTGCCAGCAGCCTCGACAGGGGTCCCCAGCATTTT; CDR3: CASSLDRGPQHF
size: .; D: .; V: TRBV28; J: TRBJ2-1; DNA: TGTGCCAGCATGACAGTAGGGGCAAATGAGCAGTTCTTC; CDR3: CASMTVGANEQFF
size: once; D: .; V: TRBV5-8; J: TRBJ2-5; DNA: TGTGCCAGCAGCTTGATAGGTGGGGAGACCCAGTACTTC; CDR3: CASSLIGGETQYF
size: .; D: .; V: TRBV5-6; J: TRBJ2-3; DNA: TGTGCCAGCAGCTTATCGGCGGGATCCTTCACAGATACGCAGTATTTT; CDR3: CASSLSAGSFTDTQYF
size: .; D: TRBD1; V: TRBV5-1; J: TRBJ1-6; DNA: TGCGCCAGCAGCTTGGATGGGACAGGGTATTCACCCCTCCACTTT; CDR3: CASSLDGTGYSPLHF
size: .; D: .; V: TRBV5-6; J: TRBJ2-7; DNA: TGTGCCAGCAGCTGGGGGGAGCGGGCAGGGTGGCATGAGCAGTACTTC; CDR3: CASSWGERAGWHEQYF
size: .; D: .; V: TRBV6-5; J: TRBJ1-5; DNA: TGTGCCACCGTGACCGGGGTGAGCAATCAGCCCCAGCATTTT; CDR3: CATVTGVSNQPQHF
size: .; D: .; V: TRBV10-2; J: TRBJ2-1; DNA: TGCGCCAGCAGTGAGTCAGGGTACAATGAGCAGTTCTTC; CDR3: CASSESGYNEQFF
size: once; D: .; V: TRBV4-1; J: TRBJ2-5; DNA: TGCGCCAGCAGCCAAGCCACCGTTGGGCAAGAGACCCAGTACTTC; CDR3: CASSQATVGQETQYF
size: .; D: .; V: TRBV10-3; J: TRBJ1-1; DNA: TGTGCCATCAGGAATGGACAGTCGAACACTGAAGCTTTCTTT; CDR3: CAIRNGQSNTEAFF
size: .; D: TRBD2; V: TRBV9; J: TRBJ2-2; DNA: TGTGCCAGCAGCACCAGACTAGCGACCGGGGAGCTGTTTTTT; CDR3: CASSTRLATGELFF
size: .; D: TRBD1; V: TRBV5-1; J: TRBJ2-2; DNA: TGCGCCAGCAGCTCCGAAAACAGGGGGCGCGGCATCATCGGGGAGCTGTTTTTT; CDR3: CASSSENRGRGIIGELFF
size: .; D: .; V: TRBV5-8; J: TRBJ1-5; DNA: TGTGCCAGCAGCCTTCGATCAGGCCCCCAGCATTTT; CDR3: CASSLRSGPQHF
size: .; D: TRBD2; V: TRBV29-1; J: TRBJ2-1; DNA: TGCAGCGTCGACGACCCTAGCGGGGTCTACAATGAGCAGTTCTTC; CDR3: CSVDDPSGVYNEQFF
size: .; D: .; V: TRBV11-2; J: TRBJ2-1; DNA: TGTGCCAGCACCTACGCATTGACTGGAAATGAGCAGTTCTTC; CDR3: CASTYALTGNEQFF
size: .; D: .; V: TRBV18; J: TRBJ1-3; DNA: TGTGCCAGCTCACCTAGGGGGAACACCATATATTTT; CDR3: CASSPRGNTIYF
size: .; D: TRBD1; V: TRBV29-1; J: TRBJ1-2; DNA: TGCAGCGCTGAGGGCTCACAGGGGGCCAACTATGGCTACACCTTC; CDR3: CSAEGSQGANYGYTF